This T cell receptor (beta chain) comes out of a study of T cells in localized non-small cell lung cancer. The data were produced by immunoSEQ multiplex PCR, yet TCRdb's version contains in-frame clones alone and is incomplete. The profile covers 30,000 to 40,000 clones, with around 87% appearing a single time and around 6.4% taken by the ten largest. General study findings and limits: Uninvolved adjacent lung, not tumor, had the highest T cell clonality.

To note about this clone: As yet, its antigen is unknown.

The sample was peripheral blood, taken before any cancer treatment. This clonotype was sampled from a man between 35 and 75 years old with stage I lung adenocarcinoma.

The DNA for the CDR3 is TGCAGCGTTGCGCCGAGCTCCTACGAGCAGTACTTC. Encoded protein: CSVAPSSYEQYF. This chain connects TRBV29-1 to TRBJ2-7; D unclear. The CDR3 covers 12 residues. CDR1 is SQVTM, CDR2 ANQGSEA, per germline. V was pared by 4 bases and J by 0 bases, with 7 bases between.